A single sample is the source of the 21 T cell receptor beta chains below, sequenced in a study of T cells in Graves' hyperthyroidism and ophthalmopathy. It was RNA transcripts that yielded the amplified TCR beta CDR3 regions. In the first-round RT-PCR of the TCR CDR3, the HTBI primer set was used. TCRdb re-analysed the multiplex PCR reads in MiXCR, keeping a single row per CDR3 protein. In the table there are hundreds of thousands of distinct CDR3 sequences, around 15% of which are singletons. The sequencing input was blood. All receptors come from a woman between 18 and 30 years old with Graves' hyperthyroidism.

In this sample, this clonotype turned up many times. The chain combines TRBV12-3 or TRBV12-4 with TRBJ2-3; 12 bases align to TRBD2. This CDR3 has 14 amino acids. V lost 7 bases and J lost 6; bases outside the gene matches: 5. CDR3 DNA sequence: TGTGCCAGCATGCTAGCGGGAGGGACCGATACGCAGTATTTT. Translating gives CASMLAGGTDTQYF.

This clonotype appeared many times. This chain connects TRBV28 to TRBJ1-2; a weak D match, TRBD1 (5 bases). Germline V gives CDR1 MDHEN, CDR2 SYDVKM. V shed 7 bases and J shed 4 bases, with 16 bases lying between them. The CDR3 totals 14 residues. This chain's CDR3 is CASTASGVVYGYTF. As DNA, the CDR3 is TGTGCCAGCACCGCTTCGGGGGTCGTCTATGGCTACACCTTC.

At least ten counts were recorded for this clonotype. The chain joins TRBV6-1 to TRBJ2-1, with 9 bases matching TRBD2. Germline V gene lookup returns CDR1 MNHNS and CDR2 SASEGT. The junction had 3 bases not matched to a gene; V was cut back by 5 bases and J by 7 bases. This CDR3 is 13 amino acids long. The CDR3 here is CASSYTSGNEQFF. The DNA for the CDR3 is TGTGCCAGCAGTTATACTAGCGGGAATGAGCAGTTCTTC.

This clonotype appeared a few times. The CDR3 reads CAWSVDGLEQYF. The CDR3 bases are TGTGCCTGGAGTGTAGATGGCTTGGAGCAGTACTTC. The V and J genes are TRBV30 and TRBJ2-7; D call uncertain. The CDR3 loop spans 12 amino acids. Germline V gene sequence: CDR1 GTSNPN, CDR2 SVGIG (reference sequence). Trimming pared 0 bases from V and 7 bases from J, leaving 10 bases between.

The V call is TRBV27, the J call TRBJ1-1; the match to TRBD1 covers 8 bases. The germline CDR1 and CDR2 sequences are MNHEY and SMNVEV (reference sequence). Trimming removed 4 bases from V and 5 bases from J; junction bases left unmatched: 9. The CDR3 totals 15 residues. The CDR3 bases are TGTGCCAGCAGTTCAGGACAGGGACTCTGGACTGAAGCTTTCTTT. The encoded protein is CASSSGQGLWTEAFF.

The gene calls are TRBV9 and TRBJ2-3; tentative D call: TRBD2 (6 bases). The CDR3 totals 12 residues. Germline loops: CDR1 SGDLS, CDR2 YYNGEE. Trimming removed 9 bases from V and 4 bases from J, with 12 bases in between. CDR3 sequence (DNA): TGTGCCACAACTAGCATCGCAGATACGCAGTATTTT. Amino acid sequence: CATTSIADTQYF.

The chain couples TRBV9 to TRBJ2-3; D gene ambiguous. Germline lookup yields CDR1 SGDLS and CDR2 YYNGEE. Trimming pared 4 bases from V and 4 bases from J, leaving 19 bases between. The CDR3 has 16 amino acids. The CDR3 nucleotides read TGTGCCAGCAGCCCTCGCGCGGCCTTCGTTTCAGATACGCAGTATTTT. This encodes CASSPRAAFVSDTQYF.

This clonotype was observed many times. The chain links TRBV10-3 to TRBJ1-2, with TRBD1 matching 7 bases. V gave up 10 bases and J gave up 1 base; unmatched junction bases: 6. In germline, CDR1 is ENHRY, CDR2 SYGVKD. The CDR3 is made up of 13 amino acids. CDR3 DNA sequence: TGTGCCAGCAACAGGGGTTTTAACTATGGCTACACCTTC. Protein: CASNRGFNYGYTF.

This clonotype was recorded many times. The chain combines TRBV11-2 with TRBJ1-1, with 7 positions matching TRBD1. CDR3 length: 14 amino acids. The V gene's germline CDR1 is SGHAT and CDR2 FQNNGV. Trimming cost V 1 base and J 6 bases; bases outside gene matches: 5. The CDR3 DNA follows: TGTGCCAGCAGCTTAGTAGTTGGGACAGCTGAAGCTTTCTTT. Its protein is CASSLVVGTAEAFF.

This clonotype was detected only a few times. The J gene is TRBJ2-2, the V gene TRBV10-3; the D gene is possibly TRBD1 (7 bases). Germline V lookup: CDR1 ENHRY, CDR2 SYGVKD. The germline V and J ends were trimmed by 5 bases and 7 bases, with 20 bases remaining between them. CDR3 length equals 16 residues. CDR3 sequence: CAISPASRQGGGELFF. In nucleotides, the CDR3 is TGTGCCATCAGTCCTGCTTCACGACAGGGAGGCGGGGAGCTGTTTTTT.

About this clonotype: Since a much larger clone is just one base distant, this may be a read error. V gene TRBV20-1 combines with J gene TRBJ2-7; 14 bases map to TRBD2. The J call could be wrong; TRBJ2-1 is a better fit for the DNA end. The CDR3 is 18 amino acids. Germline V gives CDR1 DFQATT, CDR2 SNEGSKA (reference sequence). This chain's CDR3 is CSASVGTSGSGVSYEQFF. CDR3 nucleotide sequence: TGCAGTGCTAGCGTTGGGACTAGCGGGAGTGGAGTCTCCTACGAGCAGTTCTTC.

The chain links TRBV7-9 to TRBJ2-1, with TRBD2 matching 7 bases. Germline V gene lookup returns CDR1 SEHNR and CDR2 FQNEAQ (reference sequence). Trimming took 2 bases from V and 3 from J; bases not matched to a gene: 7. The CDR3 totals 16 residues. The CDR3 DNA reads as TGTGCCAGCAGCTTATTTTGGAGGGAGGGCTACAATGAGCAGTTCTTC. Protein: CASSLFWREGYNEQFF.

Ten or more counts support this clonotype. The rearrangement uses TRBV2 and TRBJ2-7; D is unresolved. This CDR3 region has 15 residues. V was clipped by 0 bases and J by 2 bases, with 11 bases between them. The germline CDR1 and CDR2 sequences are SNHLY and FYNNEI. The CDR3 loop is CASSEAAAAAYEQYF. CDR3 sequence (DNA): TGTGCCAGCAGTGAAGCGGCCGCGGCGGCCTACGAGCAGTACTTC.

In this sample, this clonotype turned up many times. This sequence joins TRBV5-8 and TRBJ2-5; 8 nucleotides align to TRBD1. Per germline, CDR1 SGHTS and CDR2 YDEGEE. V dropped 0 bases and J dropped 2; count of bases not matched to a gene: 9. The CDR3 has 17 residues. The CDR3 DNA sequence: TGTGCCAGCAGCTTGGTTAAGGTCCGGGACAGGCAAGAGACCCAGTACTTC. Translating it yields CASSLVKVRDRQETQYF.

This clonotype was seen at least ten times. The chain combines TRBV6-1 with TRBJ2-7; 7 bases are a match to TRBD2. The CDR3 totals 14 residues. The J segment lost 3 bases and the V segment lost 3 bases, leaving 5 bases of the junction unmatched. CDR1 MNHNS and CDR2 SASEGT come from the germline V gene. CDR3 nucleotide sequence: TGTGCCAGCAGTGACCGCGGGACTAACTACGAGCAGTACTTC. Translation: CASSDRGTNYEQYF.

The J gene is TRBJ1-6, the V gene TRBV11-3, with 9 bases lining up with TRBD1. With V trimmed by 5 bases and J by 5 bases, 10 bases remained unmatched. CDR3 length: 17 amino acids. Germline V gene sequence: CDR1 SGHNT, CDR2 YENEEA. The CDR3 loop reads CASSLQPGQGDNSPLHF. CDR3 DNA: TGTGCCAGCAGCCTTCAACCGGGACAGGGAGATAATTCACCCCTCCACTTT.

The chain employs TRBV7-2 and TRBJ1-2; D possibly corresponds to TRBD1 (6 bases). Between the trimmed V and J ends, which lost 5 bases and 8 bases, there was a span of 15 bases. Per germline, CDR1 SGHTA and CDR2 FQGNSA. The CDR3 has 13 amino acids. The CDR3 sequence: CASSLRGGPGYTF. DNA of the CDR3: TGTGCCAGCAGCCTTCGCGGGGGGCCCGGCTACACCTTC.

The V gene is TRBV9, the J gene TRBJ2-7; D may be TRBD1 (6 bases). Germline CDR1 is SGDLS and CDR2 is YYNGEE. The V end was cut by 4 bases, the J end by 4 bases, with 15 bases between. The CDR3 runs 14 residues. The CDR3 nucleotides are TGTGCCAGCAGCTCAGGGTTTCAGGGGTACGAGCAGTACTTC. Residues: CASSSGFQGYEQYF.

This clonotype was observed at least ten times. The rearrangement uses TRBV5-1 and TRBJ1-2; tentatively, D is TRBD1 (5 bases). The CDR3 is made up of 13 amino acids. The germline V and J ends were trimmed by 0 bases and 8 bases, with 11 bases remaining between them. Germline V gene sequence: CDR1 SGHRS, CDR2 YFSETQ. The CDR3 sequence: CASSLDEGSGYTF. CDR3 DNA sequence: TGCGCCAGCAGCTTGGATGAGGGGAGCGGCTACACCTTC. The variable domain in full, with the rest retrieved from reference TRBV5-1 and TRBJ1-2, is KAGVTQTPRYLIKTRGQQVTLSCSPISGHRSVSWYQQTPGQGLQFLFEYFSETQRNKGNFPGRFSGRQFSNSRSEMNVSTLELGDSALYLCASSLDEGSGYTFGSGTRLTVV.

This clonotype is a singleton in its sample. The rearrangement joins TRBV20-1 to TRBJ2-1; 10 nucleotides agree with TRBD2. J was trimmed by 8 bases and V by 0 bases; bases with no gene match: 10. The germline CDR1 and CDR2 sequences are DFQATT and SNEGSKA (reference sequence). The CDR3 has 16 residues. This CDR3 is CSARELAGAPGDEQFF. The CDR3 coding sequence is TGCAGTGCTAGAGAGCTAGCGGGAGCACCGGGGGATGAGCAGTTCTTC.

This clonotype was counted a few times. The chain joins TRBV7-9 to TRBJ2-3; 7 bases agree with TRBD1. J lost 0 bases, V lost 5 bases, and 8 bases had no gene match. CDR3 length: 16 residues. The germline CDR1 and CDR2 sequences are SEHNR and FQNEAQ (reference sequence). This CDR3 reads CASSRDRAPSTDTQYF. The CDR3 DNA follows: TGTGCCAGCAGCCGCGACAGGGCTCCTAGCACAGATACGCAGTATTTT.